This T cell receptor (beta chain) was sequenced in a study of blood T cells in healthy people across ages. General study findings and limits: Those diversity estimates obtained from one million T cells were thought to be underestimates.

Combining a sample-barcoded 5' primer with a J-beta primer mix, a second PCR ran for roughly 7 to 11 cycles. TCRdb reprocessed the 5' RACE reads with MiXCR, giving one entry per CDR3 protein. The table shows some 880,000 distinct CDR3 sequences, with 36% occurring only once. Trimming stripped 8 bases from V and 6 bases from J, with 20 bases between. Per the germline V gene, CDR1 is SNHLY and CDR2 is FYNNEI. CDR3 length: 15 amino acids. Notes on this clonotype: What it recognizes is unknown.

V is TRBV2 and J is TRBJ2-1; D may be TRBD2 (6 bases). The sample taken for sequencing was blood. The TCR sequence derives from a man younger than 35 in good health. The CDR3 nucleotides are TGTGCCAGCCTTGACGGAGGGTGGGTCACCAATGAGCAGTTCTTC. It is translated as CASLDGGWVTNEQFF.